A selection of T cell receptor beta chains follows, all from one sample in a study of blood T cell repertoires in COVID-19. Clones were read by immunoSEQ multiplex PCR, and TCRdb kept only the in-frame ones, dropping some. The repertoire holds some 210,000 clones, with roughly 88% as singletons. Sequenced material: peripheral blood. The receptors originated from a woman aged 40 to 55 who had recovered from COVID-19. The CDR3 runs from the conserved cysteine through the conserved F or W. Clone size is not always given. Where it is, it says once, few, many or a class for expanded clones.

V,size,J,CDR3
TRBV5-4,.,TRBJ2-1,CASIPGSGDEQFF
TRBV28,.,TRBJ2-2,CASRALAGGLISGELFF
TRBV19,once,TRBJ2-6,CASSPRETVSGANVLTF
TRBV7-9,.,TRBJ2-7,CASSATGIHEQYF
TRBV9,.,TRBJ2-7,CASSFSDRTYEQYF
TRBV5-1,.,TRBJ1-1,CASSPQVGQMGKMGTEAFF
TRBV18,.,TRBJ2-6,CASSPGTAYSGANVLTF
TRBV4-2,few,TRBJ2-1,CASSQTSGREQFF
TRBV29-1,.,TRBJ2-7,CSVGYRDYEQYF
TRBV11-2,.,TRBJ2-6,CASSFAGSSPGANVLTF
TRBV5-1,.,TRBJ1-2,CASSLDRGEGGYTF
TRBV19,.,TRBJ2-1,CASTSGSLNEQFF
TRBV11-3,.,TRBJ2-5,CASSLGQIGKESEETQYF
TRBV19,few,TRBJ1-6,CASSRTGVNSPLHF
TRBV7-8,few,TRBJ1-2,CASSLIGRDDYGYTF
TRBV6-5,once,TRBJ2-7,CASSYSGTSGRGEQYF
TRBV7-2,.,TRBJ2-2,CASSLAGGGELFF
TRBV7-2,.,TRBJ1-1,CASSLGLAGLGTEAFF
TRBV19,.,TRBJ2-1,CASSSRAGVDGEQFF
TRBV7-9,.,TRBJ2-1,CASSLLTGHSYNEQFF
TRBV6-5,.,TRBJ1-3,CASSTPGLRGNTIYF
TRBV5-6,.,TRBJ2-5,CASSYGLAEETQYF
TRBV18,.,TRBJ1-1,CASSPTIQGSMNTEAFF
TRBV7-8,.,TRBJ2-3,CASSSWDRGRTDTQYF
TRBV30,.,TRBJ2-5,CAWNGDRGEQETQYF
TRBV5-8,.,TRBJ2-4,CASSLWTGTKNIQYF
TRBV3-1/TRBV3-2,.,TRBJ2-1,CASSQDSDYQEQFF
TRBV28,few,TRBJ1-1,CASRAIGQGNTEAFF
TRBV14,.,TRBJ2-1,CASSTSGWNEQFF
TRBV30,few,TRBJ1-4,CAFNRGTNEKLFF
TRBV5-6,.,TRBJ1-1,CASSATGGYTGMNTEAFF
TRBV7-9,.,TRBJ1-4,CATRGQENEKLFF
TRBV3-1/TRBV3-2,.,TRBJ2-7,CASTSTSGSGADEQYF
TRBV3-1/TRBV3-2,.,TRBJ2-5,CASSQIAGGPGETQYF
TRBV7-2,.,TRBJ2-5,CASSFGLAQETQYF
TRBV15,.,TRBJ1-1,CATSLSTNTEAFF
TRBV27,.,TRBJ2-5,CASRGAGPQETQYF
TRBV2,.,TRBJ2-3,CASSDIWDGRAWDTQYF
TRBV6-4,few,TRBJ1-6,CASSRQGWNSPLHF
TRBV5-4,.,TRBJ2-1,CASSLRPREESDNEQFF
TRBV5-5,few,TRBJ1-2,CASSFSSGGALGGYTF
TRBV7-9,.,TRBJ2-1,CASSLETGNEQFF
TRBV19,.,TRBJ1-1,CASSSLGQGDTEAFF
TRBV6-5,.,TRBJ1-6,CASSSTDNSPLHF
TRBV28,.,TRBJ1-5,CASSPMGGYQPQHF
TRBV18,.,TRBJ1-4,CASSPRTGYGEKLFF
TRBV6-9,.,TRBJ2-7,CARKQSSYEQYF
TRBV28,.,TRBJ1-4,CASSFGLRNEKLFF
TRBV2,once,TRBJ2-5,CASRRQGNQETQYF
TRBV4-3,.,TRBJ2-3,CASSQDPSISDTQYF
TRBV29-1,.,TRBJ2-7,CSVESTGESYEQYF
TRBV19,.,TRBJ2-3,CASTLGTEPSTDTQYF
TRBV7-2,once,TRBJ2-7,CASSLNMRAYEQYF
TRBV29-1,once,TRBJ2-5,CSVGDRGISETQYF